This section outlines one T cell receptor (beta chain) sequence together with its context. Its antigen remains unidentified. The data derive from a study of cytomegalovirus exposure and HLA in healthy donors. PCR used 60 Vbeta primers and 13 Jbeta primers. Profiling relied on immunoSEQ multiplex PCR, and the TCRdb table lists in-frame clones only, not all of them. The repertoire holds some 150,000 clones, with almost 85% as singletons. Between the trimmed V and J ends, which lost 1 base and 5 bases, there was a span of 12 bases. This CDR3 has 15 amino acids. CDR1 is LNHDA, CDR2 SQIVND, per germline (reference sequence). Findings and limits, study-wide: Reportedly, a later analysis found an Asian-associated ancestry cluster had fewer N-insertions than the approximately 600-donor mean. Earlier analysis looked at TCR beta V segments, and most were productive about 87% or about 30% of the time. TCR association rates varied by HLA locus in a later analysis, with DRB1 highest and HLA-C lowest. The only immune exposure information that was available was CMV serostatus.

This sequence was found in a man aged 18-30 years in good health and CMV-seropositive. Sequences were obtained from PBMCs. The chain carries TRBV19 and TRBJ1-5, with D possibly matching TRBD1 (6 bases). CDR3 in DNA: TGTGCCAGTAGTATAGCAGTGGCAGGGGATCAGCCCCAGCATTTT. Its protein product is CASSIAVAGDQPQHF.